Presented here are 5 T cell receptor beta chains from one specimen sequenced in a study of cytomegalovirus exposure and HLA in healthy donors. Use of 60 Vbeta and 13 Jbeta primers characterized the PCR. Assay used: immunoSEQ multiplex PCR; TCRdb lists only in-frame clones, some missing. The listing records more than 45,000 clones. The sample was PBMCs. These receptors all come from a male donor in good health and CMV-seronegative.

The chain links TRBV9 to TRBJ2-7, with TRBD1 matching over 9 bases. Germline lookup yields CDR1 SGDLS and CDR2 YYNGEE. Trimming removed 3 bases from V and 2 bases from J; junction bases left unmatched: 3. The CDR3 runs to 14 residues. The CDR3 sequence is CASSAGTGTYEQYF. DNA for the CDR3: TGTGCCAGCAGCGCCGGGACAGGGACCTACGAGCAGTACTTC. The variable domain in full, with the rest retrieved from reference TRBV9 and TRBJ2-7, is DSGVTQTPKHLITATGQRVTLRCSPRSGDLSVYWYQQSLDQGLQFLIQYYNGEERAKGNILERFSAQQFPDLHSELNLSSLELGDSALYFCASSAGTGTYEQYFGPGTRLTVT.

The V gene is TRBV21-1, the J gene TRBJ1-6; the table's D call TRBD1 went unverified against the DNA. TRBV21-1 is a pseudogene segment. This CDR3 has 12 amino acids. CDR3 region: CASSKVPRPLHF. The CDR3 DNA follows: TGTGCCAGCAGCAAAGTCCCCAGACCCCTCCACTTT.

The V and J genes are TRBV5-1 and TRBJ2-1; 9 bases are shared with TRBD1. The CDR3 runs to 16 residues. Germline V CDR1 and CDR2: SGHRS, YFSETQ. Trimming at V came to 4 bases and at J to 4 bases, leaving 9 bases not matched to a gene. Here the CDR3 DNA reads TGCGCCAGCAGCCCTCTACCCGGACAGGGGTACAATGAGCAGTTCTTC. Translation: CASSPLPGQGYNEQFF.

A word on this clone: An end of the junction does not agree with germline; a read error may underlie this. The CDR3, as DNA: TGCGCCGGCAGCCAAGATCAAGGCAGGCGCTCTGGGGCCAACGTCCTGACTTTC. Encoded protein: CAGSQDQGRRSGANVLTF. J is TRBJ2-6 and V is TRBV4-1, with D unclear. CDR3 length: 18 amino acids. CDR1 is MGHRA and CDR2 is YSYEKL in the germline V gene.

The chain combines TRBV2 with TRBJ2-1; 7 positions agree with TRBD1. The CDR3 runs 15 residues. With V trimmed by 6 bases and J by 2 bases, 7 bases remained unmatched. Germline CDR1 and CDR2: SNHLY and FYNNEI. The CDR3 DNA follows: TGTGCCAGCAGCTCGACAGGGCGGACCTACAATGAGCAGTTCTTC. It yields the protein CASSSTGRTYNEQFF. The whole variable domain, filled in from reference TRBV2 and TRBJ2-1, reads EPEVTQTPSHQVTQMGQEVILRCVPISNHLYFYWYRQILGQKVEFLVSFYNNEISEKSEIFDDQFSVERPDGSNFTLKIRSTKLEDSAMYFCASSSTGRTYNEQFFGPGTRLTVL.